These 32 T cell receptor beta chains came from one sample sequenced in a study of OX40 agonist ivuxolimab in advanced cancers. Using immunoSEQ multiplex PCR, the repertoire was profiled, and TCRdb retains in-frame clones only, with some absent. The sample contains around 100,000 clones, around 89% of which appear only once. Here the sequenced sample was CD4+ or CD8+ T cells sorted from blood, taken in a trial of the OX40 agonist ivuxolimab. The source of these receptors is an adult with an advanced solid tumor such as melanoma, head and neck, liver or kidney cancer.

This chain connects TRBV5-4 to TRBJ2-5; no clear D. Trimming cost V 3 bases and J 5 bases, with 8 bases left between them. CDR3 length: 12 amino acids. Germline V lookup: CDR1 SGHNT, CDR2 YYREEE (reference sequence). CDR3 residues: CASSSGLETQYF. The DNA for the CDR3 is TGTGCCAGCAGCTCCGGATTGGAGACCCAGTACTTC.

The rearrangement uses TRBV10-1 and TRBJ2-7, with D perhaps matching TRBD2 (6 bases). The V end was cut by 3 bases, the J end by 4 bases, with 7 bases between. The CDR3 covers 12 residues. Germline lookup yields CDR1 WNHNN and CDR2 SYGVQD (reference sequence). The CDR3 coding sequence is TGCGCCAGCAGTGATGGAGGGTACGAGCAGTACTTC. Encoded protein: CASSDGGYEQYF.

J is TRBJ1-1 and V is TRBV19; TRBD1 aligns across 7 bases. CDR1 and CDR2 from the germline V gene are LNHDA and SQIVND (reference sequence). The CDR3 totals 15 residues. V dropped 4 bases and J dropped 3; count of bases not matched to a gene: 8. CDR3 coding DNA: TGTGCCAGTAGTAAGGGGGCTGGATTGGACACTGAAGCTTTCTTT. Its translation is CASSKGAGLDTEAFF.

The J gene is TRBJ2-2, the V gene TRBV19; unclear D gene. The CDR3 covers 13 residues. The V and J ends lost 3 bases and 2 bases respectively, with 4 bases between them. CDR1 LNHDA and CDR2 SQIVND come from the germline V gene (reference sequence). For the CDR3, the DNA is TGTGCCAGTAGTATTATTAACACCGGGGAGCTGTTTTTT. Translated, it gives CASSIINTGELFF.

V is TRBV7-9 and J is TRBJ2-5; 11 bases are shared with TRBD2. The assigned J gene may be wrong: the sequence end matches TRBJ2-7 better. The CDR3 sequence is 14 residues long. The germline V gene encodes CDR1 SEHNR and CDR2 FQNEAQ (reference sequence). The CDR3 bases are TGTGCCAGCAGCTTGGGACTAGCGGTATACGAGCAGTACTTC. As protein: CASSLGLAVYEQYF.

The chain has TRBV19 and TRBJ1-1, with 9 positions matching TRBD1. V shed 3 bases and J 3 bases; nucleotides not matched to a gene: 14. CDR1 is LNHDA, CDR2 SQIVND, per germline (reference sequence). The CDR3 loop spans 18 amino acids. CDR3 in amino acids: CASSMSPHRGRWYTEAFF. CDR3 sequence (DNA): TGTGCCAGTAGTATGTCCCCTCACAGGGGGCGCTGGTACACTGAAGCTTTCTTT.

The chain combines TRBV7-9 with TRBJ2-7; no definite D call. The CDR3 is 17 residues long. V gave up 2 bases and J gave up 1 base, with 18 bases separating them. Germline V gene data show CDR1 as SEHNR and CDR2 as FQNEAQ (reference sequence). The CDR3 loop reads CASSLFESWSASYEQYF. DNA for the CDR3: TGTGCCAGCAGCTTATTTGAAAGTTGGTCCGCTTCCTACGAGCAGTACTTC.

The chain employs TRBV30 and TRBJ2-7, with D possibly being TRBD1 or TRBD2 (5 bases each). Trimming took off 3 bases at V and 0 bases at J, with 12 bases between the two ends. The CDR3 extends over 14 amino acids. Looked up from germline, CDR1 is GTSNPN and CDR2 is SVGIG (reference sequence). The CDR3: CAWRRGANSYEQYF. The CDR3 region has the DNA TGTGCCTGGAGGCGAGGGGCTAACTCCTACGAGCAGTACTTC.

The V gene is TRBV30, the J gene TRBJ1-4, with D uncertain. The germline CDR1 and CDR2 sequences are GTSNPN and SVGIG (reference sequence). The V and J ends lost 3 bases and 5 bases respectively, with 7 bases between them. CDR3 size: 12 residues. CDR3 in DNA: TGTGCCTGGAGCGTAAAAAATGAAAAACTGTTTTTT. Encoded protein: CAWSVKNEKLFF.

This clone was detected only once. The chain combines TRBV11-2 with TRBJ2-2, with D possibly TRBD2 on 5 matching bases. In germline, CDR1 is SGHAT, CDR2 FQNNGV. Trimming left V 0 bases short and J 7 bases short, with 6 bases between. The CDR3 spans 13 residues. The CDR3, as DNA: TGTGCCAGCAGCTTAGAGCGGGTCGGGGAGCTGTTTTTT. Amino acid sequence: CASSLERVGELFF.

The rearrangement joins TRBV4-2 to TRBJ1-2; TRBD1 might be the D (6 bases). Germline CDR1 LGHNA, CDR2 YNFKEQ. V was trimmed by 3 bases and J by 5 bases, leaving 22 bases between them. The length of the CDR3 is 17 residues. CDR3 region: CASSQGGGEGLGYGYTF. The CDR3 DNA follows: TGTGCCAGCAGCCAGGGAGGGGGGGAAGGACTGGGATATGGCTACACCTTC.

The gene calls are TRBV4-1 and TRBJ2-7; 8 bases align to TRBD2. V was clipped by 2 bases and J by 2 bases; unmatched bases: 5. Germline values: CDR1 MGHRA, CDR2 YSYEKL. The CDR3 covers 15 residues. CDR3 DNA sequence: TGCGCCAGCAGCCAATTAGCGGGACTAACCTACGAGCAGTACTTC. This encodes CASSQLAGLTYEQYF.

The chain has TRBV23-1 and TRBJ2-7; weak D call: TRBD1 (6 bases). TRBV23-1 is an ORF, and what it does is uncertain. The length of the CDR3 is 15 residues. V was trimmed by 6 bases and J by 6 bases, leaving 21 bases between them. DNA of the CDR3: TGCGCCAGCAGGCTAAGGACCGGGACATATATCGAGCAGTACTTC. This sequence encodes CASRLRTGTYIEQYF.

The CDR3 bases are TGCAGCGTTAAGGACACCTCTAAGGGCGAGCAGTACTTC. Translated: CSVKDTSKGEQYF. The chain couples TRBV29-1 to TRBJ2-7; D perhaps matches TRBD1 (5 bases). The germline gives CDR1 SQVTM, CDR2 ANQGSEA. V gave up 5 bases and J gave up 6 bases, with 17 bases separating them. The CDR3 has 13 amino acids.

The genes are TRBV7-2 and TRBJ1-5; D unresolved. Germline CDR1 SGHTA, CDR2 FQGNSA. The CDR3 has 15 amino acids. V dropped 5 bases and J dropped 1 base, with 12 bases sitting between them. The CDR3 region has the DNA TGTGCCAGCAGCCAAGGAAGGGTCAGCAATCAGCCCCAGCATTTT. It specifies CASSQGRVSNQPQHF.

The rearrangement joins TRBV2 to TRBJ2-5, with D perhaps assigned TRBD1 or TRBD2 (6 bases each). Trimming left V 6 bases short and J 5 bases short, with 19 bases between. Germline-derived CDR1 and CDR2 are SNHLY and FYNNEI. CDR3 length: 15 residues. DNA of the CDR3: TGTGCCAGCAGCGCGCAAGGCGGGACATCGGAGACCCAGTACTTC. It specifies CASSAQGGTSETQYF.

This clone was picked up a small number of times. The rearrangement uses TRBV6-1 and TRBJ2-5; D might be TRBD2 (5 bases). V was pared by 2 bases and J by 5 bases, with 15 bases between. The CDR3 spans 15 residues. Germline loops: CDR1 MNHNS, CDR2 SASEGT. The CDR3 nucleotides are TGTGCCAGCAGTGAAATGCAGTGGGGAGTTGAGACCCAGTACTTC. It yields the protein CASSEMQWGVETQYF.

This chain joins TRBV7-9 and TRBJ2-4; 10 positions match TRBD2. Germline V CDR1 and CDR2: SEHNR, FQNEAQ (reference sequence). The CDR3 length is 17 residues. V trimming: 2 bases; J trimming: 9 bases; junction bases outside the gene matches: 13. CDR3 nucleotides: TGTGCCAGCAGCTTATTCCGGCATAGCGGGGGGCGCGGCATTCAGTACTTC. Translation gives CASSLFRHSGGRGIQYF.

This clone was detected only once. This rearrangement joins TRBV4-1 to TRBJ2-4, with D unclear. The germline gives CDR1 MGHRA, CDR2 YSYEKL. This CDR3 region has 19 residues. V was cut by 1 base and J by 0 bases, with 19 bases left in between. The CDR3 DNA is TGCGCCAGCAGCCAAGGGTGGAACGAAATACAGCTAGCCAAAAACATTCAGTACTTC. This codes for CASSQGWNEIQLAKNIQYF.

The chain uses TRBV19 and TRBJ2-3, with 8 bases matching TRBD2. V trimming: 8 bases; J trimming: 3 bases; junction bases outside the gene matches: 7. The CDR3 spans 14 residues. CDR1 is LNHDA and CDR2 is SQIVND in the germline V gene (reference sequence). CDR3 protein: CASRPGTRTDTQYF. CDR3 in DNA: TGTGCCAGTCGTCCCGGGACTAGGACAGATACGCAGTATTTT. Full variable domain (remainder filled in from reference TRBV19 and TRBJ2-3): DGGITQSPKYLFRKEGQNVTLSCEQNLNHDAMYWYRQDPGQGLRLIYYSQIVNDFQKGDIAEGYSVSREKKESFPLTVTSAQKNPTAFYLCASRPGTRTDTQYFGPGTRLTVL.

This clone was seen a single time. The chain employs TRBV28 and TRBJ1-3, with a possible D match to TRBD1 (5 bases). The CDR3 loop spans 15 amino acids. The V end was cut by 5 bases, the J end by 5 bases, with 16 bases between. Per the germline V gene, CDR1 is MDHEN and CDR2 is SYDVKM. CDR3 nucleotide sequence: TGTGCCAGCAGTGGGGCCGGGACGATACGAAACACCATATATTTT. Amino acid sequence: CASSGAGTIRNTIYF. Drawing the rest from reference TRBV28 and TRBJ1-3, the complete variable domain is DVKVTQSSRYLVKRTGEKVFLECVQDMDHENMFWYRQDPGLGLRLIYFSYDVKMKEKGDIPEGYSVSREKKERFSLILESASTNQTSMYLCASSGAGTIRNTIYFGEGSWLTVV.

This rearrangement joins TRBV14 to TRBJ2-7; a possible D gene is TRBD1 (6 bases). Trimming shortened V by 4 bases and J by 6 bases, and 16 bases separated the two germline ends. The CDR3 spans 14 residues. Germline values: CDR1 SGHDN, CDR2 FVKESK. The DNA of the CDR3 is TGTGCCAGCAGCCTAATTAACAGGGTCAGCGAGCAGTACTTC. Translation gives CASSLINRVSEQYF.

The chain is built from TRBV6-5 and TRBJ2-7; 8 bases are shared with TRBD2. CDR3 length equals 15 residues. Trimming cost V 5 bases and J 0 bases; bases outside gene matches: 6. Germline V gives CDR1 MNHEY, CDR2 SVGAGI. CDR3 DNA: TGTGCCAGCAGTCCCACTAGCGGATCCTCCTACGAGCAGTACTTC. Its translation is CASSPTSGSSYEQYF.

The chain uses TRBV11-2 and TRBJ2-1; D uncertain. This CDR3 has 15 amino acids. V lost 1 base to trimming and J lost 7 bases, with 14 bases between them. Germline CDR1 SGHAT, CDR2 FQNNGV. CDR3 in DNA: TGTGCCAGCAGCTTAGGGACCCTTACTCAGAATGAGCAGTTCTTC. Residues: CASSLGTLTQNEQFF.

The rearrangement joins TRBV30 to TRBJ1-5, with 7 bases fitting TRBD1. The trim removed 1 base at V and 3 bases at J, leaving 9 bases unmatched. Germline V gene lookup returns CDR1 GTSNPN and CDR2 SVGIG (reference sequence). This CDR3 has 16 residues. CDR3 amino acids: CAWSAETGRTNQPQHF. The CDR3 DNA reads as TGTGCCTGGAGTGCGGAGACAGGGAGGACCAATCAGCCCCAGCATTTT.

This clone came up a few times. The V call is TRBV21-1, the J call TRBJ2-7. TRBV21-1 is deemed a pseudogene. The length of the CDR3 is 11 residues. The CDR3: CASSTSYEQYF. The CDR3 DNA reads TGTGCCAGCAGTACGTCCTACGAGCAGTACTTC.

The V and J genes are TRBV15 and TRBJ2-3; 12 bases are shared with TRBD2. The J segment lost 0 bases and the V segment lost 1 base, leaving 8 bases of the junction unmatched. CDR1 is LNHNV, CDR2 YYDKDF, per germline (reference sequence). The CDR3 covers 19 residues. CDR3 bases: TGTGCCACCAGCAGAGCCGGACTAGCGGGACCTTCTAGCACAGATACGCAGTATTTT. Residues: CATSRAGLAGPSSTDTQYF.

The rearrangement joins TRBV2 to TRBJ1-5; 7 bases are a match to TRBD1. Germline V lookup: CDR1 SNHLY, CDR2 FYNNEI. The junction had 5 bases not matched to a gene; V was cut back by 6 bases and J by 3 bases. The CDR3 loop spans 14 amino acids. CDR3 DNA sequence: TGTGCCAGCAGAAAGGGGGCCAACAATCAGCCCCAGCATTTT. Translation gives CASRKGANNQPQHF. Together with reference TRBV2 and TRBJ1-5, the CDR3 gives the full variable domain: EPEVTQTPSHQVTQMGQEVILRCVPISNHLYFYWYRQILGQKVEFLVSFYNNEISEKSEIFDDQFSVERPDGSNFTLKIRSTKLEDSAMYFCASRKGANNQPQHFGDGTRLSIL.

The genes are TRBV19 and TRBJ2-1; 11 nucleotides agree with TRBD2. The germline V gene has CDR1 LNHDA and CDR2 SQIVND (reference sequence). J lost 0 bases, V lost 5 bases, and 6 bases had no gene match. CDR3 length: 17 amino acids. Here the CDR3 DNA reads TGTGCCAGTAGTGATAGGCTAGCGGGGGGCTCCTACAATGAGCAGTTCTTC. Its protein product is CASSDRLAGGSYNEQFF. Complete variable domain (other parts from reference TRBV19 and TRBJ2-1): DGGITQSPKYLFRKEGQNVTLSCEQNLNHDAMYWYRQDPGQGLRLIYYSQIVNDFQKGDIAEGYSVSREKKESFPLTVTSAQKNPTAFYLCASSDRLAGGSYNEQFFGPGTRLTVL.

This clone was seen once. The gene calls are TRBV25-1 and TRBJ1-3, with TRBD1 identical over 8 bases. V trimming: 6 bases; J trimming: 2 bases; junction bases outside the gene matches: 12. This CDR3 is built from 17 residues. Germline V lookup: CDR1 MGHDK, CDR2 SYGVNS. CDR3 sequence (DNA): TGTGCCAGCAGCCCCCGACGACAGGGGATCGCTGGAAACACCATATATTTT. As protein: CASSPRRQGIAGNTIYF.

The chain uses TRBV9 and TRBJ1-1; unclear D gene. V was trimmed by 0 bases and J by 0 bases, leaving 3 bases between them. The CDR3 is 13 amino acids. Germline V gives CDR1 SGDLS, CDR2 YYNGEE. Here the CDR3 DNA reads TGTGCCAGCAGCGTAGGAATGAACACTGAAGCTTTCTTT. This codes for CASSVGMNTEAFF.

This chain connects TRBV11-2 to TRBJ2-6; TRBD2 matches 8 bases. The CDR3 extends over 16 amino acids. V dropped 3 bases and J dropped 2; count of bases not matched to a gene: 3. CDR1 and CDR2 (germline): SGHAT, FQNNGV. The CDR3 sequence: CASSLVGGAGANVLTF. The CDR3 DNA sequence: TGTGCCAGCAGCTTGGTCGGGGGGGCTGGGGCCAACGTCCTGACTTTC.